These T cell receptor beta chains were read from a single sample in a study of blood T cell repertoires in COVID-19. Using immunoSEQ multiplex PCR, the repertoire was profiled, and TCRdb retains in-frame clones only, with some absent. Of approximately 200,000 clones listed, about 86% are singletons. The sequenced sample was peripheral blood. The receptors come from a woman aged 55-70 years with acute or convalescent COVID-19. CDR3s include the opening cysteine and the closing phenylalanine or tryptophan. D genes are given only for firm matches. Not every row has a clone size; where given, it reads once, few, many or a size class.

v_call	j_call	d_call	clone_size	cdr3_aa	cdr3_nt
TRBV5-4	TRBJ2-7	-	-	CASSLDTLYEQYF	TGTGCCAGCAGCTTGGACACACTATACGAGCAGTACTTC
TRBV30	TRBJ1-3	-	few	CAWSVARNTIYF	TGTGCCTGGAGTGTCGCTAGAAACACCATATATTTT
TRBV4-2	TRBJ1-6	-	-	CASSQDQILNSPLHF	TGTGCCAGCAGCCAAGATCAAATCCTAAATTCACCCCTCCACTTT
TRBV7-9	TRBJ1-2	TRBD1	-	CASSLVEGGTGYYGYTF	TGTGCCAGCAGCTTAGTGGAAGGTGGGACAGGGTACTATGGCTACACCTTC
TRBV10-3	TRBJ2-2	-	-	CAIGGVTGELFF	TGTGCCATCGGTGGCGTCACCGGGGAGCTGTTTTTT
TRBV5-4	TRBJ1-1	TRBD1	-	CASSAGGMNTEAFF	TGTGCCAGCAGCGCAGGGGGGATGAACACTGAAGCTTTCTTT
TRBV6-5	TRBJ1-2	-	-	CASSYSRQAGYTF	TGTGCCAGCAGTTACTCCCGACAGGCAGGCTACACCTTC
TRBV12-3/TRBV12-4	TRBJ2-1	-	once	CASSRITGNEQFF	TGTGCCAGCAGTCGTATCACAGGGAATGAGCAGTTCTTC
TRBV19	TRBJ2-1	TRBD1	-	CASSKGTGGFDEQFF	TGTGCCAGTAGTAAAGGGACAGGGGGGTTCGATGAGCAGTTCTTC
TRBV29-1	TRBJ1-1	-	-	CSVAGPNTEAFF	TGCAGCGTTGCAGGGCCGAACACTGAAGCTTTCTTT
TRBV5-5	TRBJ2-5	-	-	CASSLRTRTGPQETQYF	TGTGCCAGCAGCTTAAGGACTAGGACAGGGCCGCAAGAGACCCAGTACTTC
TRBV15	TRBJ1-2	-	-	CATTPDHGNYGYTF	TGTGCCACCACCCCAGATCACGGGAACTATGGCTACACCTTC
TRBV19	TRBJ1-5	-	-	CASSISYSNQPQHF	TGTGCCAGTAGTATTAGCTATAGCAATCAGCCCCAGCATTTT
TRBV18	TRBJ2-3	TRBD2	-	CASSPLAGETDTQYF	TGTGCCAGCTCACCATTAGCGGGGGAGACAGATACGCAGTATTTT
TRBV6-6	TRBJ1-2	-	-	CASAGASNYGYTF	TGTGCCAGCGCAGGGGCCTCTAACTATGGCTACACCTTC
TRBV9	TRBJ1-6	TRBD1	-	CASSERGQGGSPLHF	TGTGCCAGCAGCGAGAGGGGACAGGGCGGTTCACCCCTCCACTTT
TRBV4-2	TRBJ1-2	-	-	CASSQVGGGYTF	TGTGCCAGCAGCCAAGTTGGAGGTGGCTACACCTTC
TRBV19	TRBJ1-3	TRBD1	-	CASSMDRFSGNTIYF	TGTGCCAGTAGTATGGACAGGTTCTCTGGAAACACCATATATTTT
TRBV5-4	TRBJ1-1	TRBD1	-	CASSMTGLEAFF	TGTGCCAGCAGCATGACAGGGCTTGAAGCTTTCTTT
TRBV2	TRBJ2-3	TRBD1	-	CASSHTGTGVFGDTDTQYF	TGTGCCAGCAGTCATACCGGGACAGGGGTGTTTGGGGACACAGATACGCAGTATTTT
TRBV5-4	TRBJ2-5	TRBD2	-	CASSLRLAGAETQYF	TGTGCCAGCAGCTTGCGTCTAGCGGGGGCAGAGACCCAGTACTTC
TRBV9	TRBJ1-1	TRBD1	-	CASSPRQGAIMNTEAFF	TGTGCCAGCAGCCCTCGCCAGGGGGCCATTATGAACACTGAAGCTTTCTTT
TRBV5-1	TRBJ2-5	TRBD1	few	CASRRTGGVEETQYF	TGCGCCAGCAGACGGACAGGGGGAGTTGAAGAGACCCAGTACTTC
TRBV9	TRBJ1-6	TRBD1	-	CASSDGQGALSPLHF	TGTGCCAGCAGCGACGGACAGGGGGCGCTTTCACCCCTCCACTTT